Presented here are 16 T cell receptor beta chains from one specimen sequenced in a study of cytomegalovirus exposure and HLA in healthy donors. PCR amplification relied on 60 Vbeta primers (plus 13 Jbeta primers). The protocol was immunoSEQ multiplex PCR, while the TCRdb copy is restricted to in-frame clones and leaves out a portion. The sample holds 50,000 to 65,000 clones, 82% seen once. The sample taken for sequencing was PBMCs. The receptors were sampled from a woman under 30 in good health and CMV-seronegative.

V and J are TRBV5-1 and TRBJ2-3, with 11 nucleotides matching TRBD2. Germline assignment: CDR1 SGHRS and CDR2 YFSETQ. This CDR3 has 19 amino acids. J lost 0 bases, V lost 4 bases, and 13 bases had no gene match. CDR3 sequence reads: CASSLQTSGTPLSTDTQYF. The DNA for the CDR3 is TGCGCCAGCAGCCTCCAGACTAGCGGGACCCCCCTCAGCACAGATACGCAGTATTTT.

This clone was counted only a few times. V gene TRBV10-3 combines with J gene TRBJ2-1, with 10 bases lining up with TRBD1. Germline values: CDR1 ENHRY, CDR2 SYGVKD. The V gene end was trimmed by 6 bases and the J gene end by 3 bases; junction bases not matched to a gene: 5. The CDR3 has 15 amino acids. CDR3 sequence reads: CAIREGQGDYNEQFF. The CDR3 region has the DNA TGTGCCATCAGGGAAGGACAGGGGGACTACAATGAGCAGTTCTTC.

The gene calls are TRBV27 and TRBJ2-5; possible D gene TRBD1, 5 bases. Germline CDR1 reads MNHEY; CDR2 reads SMNVEV (reference sequence). V was pared by 5 bases and J by 5 bases, with 24 bases between. The CDR3 is 17 residues long. CDR3 in DNA: TGTGCCAGCAGTCCACACCCAAGGACAACTGAGAGGGAGACCCAGTACTTC. This sequence encodes CASSPHPRTTERETQYF.

J is TRBJ1-5 and V is TRBV30; D uncertain. V gave up 4 bases and J gave up 4 bases, with 11 bases separating them. This CDR3 has 13 residues. CDR1 GTSNPN and CDR2 SVGIG come from the germline V gene (reference sequence). The CDR3 reads CAWTDGNNQPQHF. The CDR3, as DNA: TGTGCCTGGACGGACGGGAATAATCAGCCCCAGCATTTT. Full variable domain (remainder filled in from reference TRBV30 and TRBJ1-5): SQTIHQWPATLVQPVGSPLSLECTVEGTSNPNLYWYRQAAGRGLQLLFYSVGIGQISSEVPQNLSASRPQDRQFILSSKKLLLSDSGFYLCAWTDGNNQPQHFGDGTRLSIL.

The chain joins TRBV30 to TRBJ2-7; 14 nucleotides match TRBD2. The junction had 4 bases not matched to a gene; V was cut back by 3 bases and J by 3 bases. CDR3 length: 15 residues. Germline lookup yields CDR1 GTSNPN and CDR2 SVGIG (reference sequence). The CDR3 DNA sequence: TGTGCCTGGAGCCCGGGGACTAGCGGGAGCTACGAGCAGTACTTC. It specifies CAWSPGTSGSYEQYF.

The chain has TRBV27 and TRBJ2-5, with D unclear. The end of the DNA aligns better with TRBJ2-7, so the J call may be wrong. Germline assignment: CDR1 MNHEY and CDR2 SMNVEV (reference sequence). CDR3 length equals 12 residues. CDR3 sequence reads: CASSLNNYEQYF. The CDR3 region has the DNA TGTGCCAGCAGTCTCAACAACTACGAGCAGTACTTC.

The rearrangement links TRBV7-3 to TRBJ2-7, with 8 bases aligning to TRBD2. Trimming at V came to 5 bases and at J to 1 base, leaving 4 bases not matched to a gene. The CDR3 runs 14 residues. Germline V gives CDR1 SGHTA, CDR2 FQGTGA. Here the CDR3 reads CASSPSGSSYEQYF. The CDR3 bases are TGTGCCAGCAGCCCCAGCGGGAGTTCCTACGAGCAGTACTTC.

The J gene is TRBJ2-1, the V gene TRBV7-2; tentatively, D is TRBD1 (5 bases). CDR1 is SGHTA, CDR2 FQGNSA, per germline. The germline V and J ends were trimmed by 5 bases and 13 bases, with 24 bases remaining between them. The CDR3 totals 15 residues. CDR3 sequence reads: CASSPRRGQGNKQFF. CDR3 sequence (DNA): TGTGCCAGCAGCCCCCGAAGGGGCCAAGGGAATAAACAGTTCTTC.

J is TRBJ1-3 and V is TRBV27; no reliable D call. CDR1 and CDR2 from the germline V gene are MNHEY and SMNVEV (reference sequence). Trimming shortened V by 7 bases and J by 0 bases, and 13 bases separated the two germline ends. The CDR3 sequence is 15 residues long. DNA for the CDR3: TGTGCCAGCATGCGGAACGGGGACTCTGGAAACACCATATATTTT. This codes for CASMRNGDSGNTIYF.

This chain connects TRBV27 to TRBJ2-3; D uncertain. The CDR3 is 12 residues long. The V end lost 5 bases, the J end lost 3 bases, and 6 bases lay between the germline ends. Germline CDR1 MNHEY, CDR2 SMNVEV (reference sequence). CDR3 residues: CASSPTTDTQYF. In DNA form, the CDR3 reads TGTGCCAGCAGTCCGACAACAGATACGCAGTATTTT.

The J gene is TRBJ2-1, the V gene TRBV11-3, with 7 bases lining up with TRBD1. From germline, CDR1 is SGHNT and CDR2 YENEEA. The CDR3 has 16 residues. V trimming: 5 bases; J trimming: 4 bases; junction bases outside the gene matches: 11. The chain's CDR3 is CASSPQGLGGYNEQFF. CDR3 nucleotide sequence: TGTGCCAGCAGCCCACAGGGGTTAGGGGGTTACAATGAGCAGTTCTTC.

The CDR3 DNA reads TGTGCCAGCAGCCAAGTTCCAGCGGGAGGGGGAGATACGCAGTATTTT. As protein: CASSQVPAGGGDTQYF. The chain links TRBV4-2 to TRBJ2-3; 10 bases are shared with TRBD2. Germline trimming cut 1 base from V and 5 bases from J; bases unmatched to any gene: 6. CDR1 LGHNA and CDR2 YNFKEQ come from the germline V gene. There are 16 residues in the CDR3.

The genes are TRBV6-1 and TRBJ2-2; D is uncertain. The germline CDR1 and CDR2 sequences are MNHNS and SASEGT. The V end was cut by 8 bases, the J end by 3 bases, with 10 bases between. The CDR3 spans 13 residues. The CDR3 here is CASPPTDTGELFF. The CDR3 DNA is TGTGCCAGCCCCCCCACGGACACCGGGGAGCTGTTTTTT.

This clone has a single count. The genes are TRBV5-1 and TRBJ2-1; 10 bases agree with TRBD2. The CDR3 extends over 15 amino acids. Per germline, CDR1 SGHRS and CDR2 YFSETQ. J was trimmed by 8 bases and V by 2 bases; bases with no gene match: 7. The CDR3 nucleotides read TGCGCCAGCAGCTTATCAGCGGGAGGGGGTGATGAGCAGTTCTTC. It yields the protein CASSLSAGGGDEQFF. Combining the CDR3 with reference TRBV5-1 and TRBJ2-1 gives the whole variable domain KAGVTQTPRYLIKTRGQQVTLSCSPISGHRSVSWYQQTPGQGLQFLFEYFSETQRNKGNFPGRFSGRQFSNSRSEMNVSTLELGDSALYLCASSLSAGGGDEQFFGPGTRLTVL.

This clone has more than one count but fewer than ten. The chain joins TRBV5-4 to TRBJ1-3, with 7 bases lining up with TRBD1. The germline gives CDR1 SGHNT, CDR2 YYREEE (reference sequence). The length of the CDR3 is 16 residues. V trimming: 2 bases; J trimming: 4 bases; junction bases outside the gene matches: 9. The CDR3 reads CASSLGPGGSGNTIYF. The CDR3 DNA reads as TGTGCCAGCAGCTTAGGGCCAGGGGGATCCGGAAACACCATATATTTT.

On this clone itself: Germline and junction disagree at one end, which may indicate a read error. The chain uses TRBV4-2 and TRBJ2-6; D is perhaps TRBD1 (5 bases). CDR1 and CDR2 from the germline V gene are LGHNA and YNFKEQ. The CDR3 covers 16 residues. Written as DNA, the CDR3 is TGTGCCAGCAGCCAAGATTCGAATTCTGGGGCCAACGGCCTGACTTTC. Translated: CASSQDSNSGANGLTF.